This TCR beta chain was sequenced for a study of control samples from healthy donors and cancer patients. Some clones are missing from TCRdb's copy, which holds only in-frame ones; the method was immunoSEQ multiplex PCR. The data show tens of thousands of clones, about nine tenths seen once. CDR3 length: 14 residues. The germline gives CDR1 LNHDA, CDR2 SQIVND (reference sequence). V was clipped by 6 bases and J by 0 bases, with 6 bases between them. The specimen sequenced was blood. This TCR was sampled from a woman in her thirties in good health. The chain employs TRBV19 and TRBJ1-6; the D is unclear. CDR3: CASRVSSYNSPLHF. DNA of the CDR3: TGTGCCAGTAGGGTGAGCTCCTATAATTCACCCCTCCACTTT.